This T cell receptor (beta chain) was found in a study of technical replicates of blood from a handful of donors. This clone was observed a single time. V was pared by 8 bases and J by 0 bases, with 13 bases between. The CDR3 spans 13 residues. The germline V gene encodes CDR1 SQVTM and CDR2 ANQGSEA. TCRdb's copy holds only in-frame clones and misses some; the assay was immunoSEQ multiplex PCR. The table records more than 65,000 clones, 81% of them present only once. The chain couples TRBV29-1 to TRBJ1-2; D is ambiguous. The sequence was collected from a human donor in good health. Some clones in this sample may be carry-over from other donors' samples. The sequencing input was PBMCs. The CDR3 here is CSPDYPTNYGYTF. The DNA of the CDR3 is TGCAGCCCAGACTACCCGACTAACTATGGCTACACCTTC.